The 21 T cell receptor beta chains presented below share a single source sample, sequenced in a study of T cells in Graves' hyperthyroidism and ophthalmopathy. Using RNA transcripts as the source, TCR beta CDR3 regions were amplified. TCR CDR3 underwent first-round RT-PCR with the HTBI primer set. TCRdb re-derived calls from the multiplex PCR reads in MiXCR, one entry per CDR3 protein. Altogether 340,000 or so distinct CDR3 sequences are present, 18% being singletons, with the ten largest covering around 54%. The sequencing input was blood. These receptors all stem from a woman aged 50 to 60 with Graves' hyperthyroidism.

In DNA, the CDR3 is TGTGCCAGCAGCTTAGTGGGGAGACAAGAGACCCAGTACTTC. Amino acids: CASSLVGRQETQYF. This chain links TRBV7-9 with TRBJ2-5; tentatively, D is TRBD2 (5 bases). CDR1 SEHNR and CDR2 FQNEAQ come from the germline V gene (reference sequence). The V end lost 1 base, the J end lost 2 bases, and 8 bases lay between the germline ends. The CDR3 has 14 residues.

Many counts were recorded for this clonotype. This chain connects TRBV9 to TRBJ2-1; perhaps TRBD2 as D (5 bases). CDR1 is SGDLS and CDR2 is YYNGEE in the germline V gene. V gave up 0 bases and J gave up 4 bases, with 11 bases separating them. The CDR3 contains 15 residues. The CDR3 loop reads CASSVGGSEYNEQFF. In nucleotides, the CDR3 is TGTGCCAGCAGCGTAGGAGGTAGCGAATACAATGAGCAGTTCTTC.

This clonotype has ten or more counts. The chain employs TRBV11-2 and TRBJ2-3; D gene uncertain. Germline V gene data show CDR1 as SGHAT and CDR2 as FQNNGV. Trimming left V 5 bases short and J 6 bases short, with 9 bases between. This CDR3 has 12 amino acids. In nucleotides, the CDR3 is TGTGCCAGCAGCACGGTGGGGGATACGCAGTATTTT. Its protein product is CASSTVGDTQYF.

This clonotype has more than one count but fewer than ten. The chain combines TRBV18 with TRBJ2-3; 9 positions match TRBD2. The CDR3 consists of 17 residues. CDR1 is KGHSH, CDR2 LQKENI, per germline. V gave up 2 bases and J gave up 4 bases; unmatched junction bases: 10. CDR3 coding DNA: TGTGCCAGCTCACCAAGGTTGGTAGCGGGAGTCTCAGATACGCAGTATTTT. Amino acids: CASSPRLVAGVSDTQYF. Using reference TRBV18 and TRBJ2-3 for the parts outside the CDR3, the full variable domain is NAGVMQNPRHLVRRRGQEARLRCSPMKGHSHVYWYRQLPEEGLKFMVYLQKENIIDESGMPKERFSAEFPKEGPSILRIQQVVRGDSAAYFCASSPRLVAGVSDTQYFGPGTRLTVL.

The gene calls are TRBV5-1 and TRBJ2-6; D remains ambiguous. V was cut by 3 bases and J by 0 bases, with 4 bases left in between. CDR3 length: 14 residues. Germline V gives CDR1 SGHRS, CDR2 YFSETQ. CDR3 in DNA: TGCGCCAGCAGCTCAATCTCTGGGGCCAACGTCCTGACTTTC. Translating it yields CASSSISGANVLTF.

This clonotype was counted only a few times. V is TRBV5-6 and J is TRBJ1-4; possibly TRBD1 for D (5 bases). V was trimmed by 0 bases and J by 4 bases, leaving 10 bases between them. Germline V gene lookup returns CDR1 SGHDT and CDR2 YYEEEE. This CDR3 spans 15 amino acids. The CDR3 sequence: CASSLGQPFNEKLFF. CDR3 coding DNA: TGTGCCAGCAGCTTGGGACAGCCCTTTAATGAAAAACTGTTTTTT.

The chain couples TRBV19 to TRBJ2-1, with 12 bases aligning to TRBD2. Trimming took 6 bases from V and 3 from J; bases not matched to a gene: 9. The V gene's germline CDR1 is LNHDA and CDR2 SQIVND (reference sequence). CDR3 length: 17 residues. DNA of the CDR3: TGTGCCAGTAGGACTAGCGGGAGTAAATCGGGCTACAATGAGCAGTTCTTC. Translating it yields CASRTSGSKSGYNEQFF.

In its sample, this clonotype was seen many times. V gene TRBV30 combines with J gene TRBJ2-1; 7 positions agree with TRBD2. The CDR3 sequence is 13 residues long. The germline V gene encodes CDR1 GTSNPN and CDR2 SVGIG (reference sequence). V lost 2 bases and J lost 3; bases outside the gene matches: 1. The CDR3 here is CAWSRGDYNEQFF. The CDR3 nucleotides read TGTGCCTGGAGTCGGGGGGACTACAATGAGCAGTTCTTC.

The CDR3 is CASSQDGGRSSYNEQFF. The CDR3 nucleotides read TGTGCCAGCAGCCAAGATGGTGGGAGGAGCTCCTACAATGAGCAGTTCTTC. J is TRBJ2-1 and V is TRBV3-1; possible D gene TRBD2, 6 bases. This CDR3 has 17 amino acids. Trimming removed 0 bases at V and 0 bases at J, with 12 bases between. The V gene's germline CDR1 is LGHDT and CDR2 YNNKEL (reference sequence).

This clonotype was found many times. The J gene is TRBJ1-1, the V gene TRBV29-1; D is unclear. CDR1 SQVTM and CDR2 ANQGSEA come from the germline V gene. This CDR3 region has 16 residues. Trimming removed 2 bases at V and 0 bases at J, with 16 bases between. The CDR3 sequence: CSVESGHGRVNTEAFF. The CDR3 DNA is TGCAGCGTTGAATCGGGCCACGGGCGGGTGAACACTGAAGCTTTCTTT.

This clonotype was seen many times. The rearrangement joins TRBV12-3 or TRBV12-4 to TRBJ1-2, with no clear D. Trimming shortened V by 2 bases and J by 9 bases, and 10 bases separated the two germline ends. The CDR3 runs 12 residues. CDR3 residues: CASSLTGVSYTF. The CDR3, as DNA: TGTGCCAGCAGTTTAACCGGCGTTAGCTACACCTTC.

This rearrangement joins TRBV10-2 to TRBJ2-3, with D tentatively TRBD2 (6 bases). Looked up from germline, CDR1 is WSHSY and CDR2 is SAAADI. V dropped 7 bases and J dropped 1 base, with 15 bases sitting between them. The CDR3 contains 15 residues. CDR3 DNA: TGCGCCAGCAAGGGGATACAGCGGGGCACAGATACGCAGTATTTT. Translated, it gives CASKGIQRGTDTQYF.

In its sample, this clonotype was seen many times. The CDR3 DNA follows: TGTGCCAGCAGTTTCGGAGGCACCGGGGAGCTGTTTTTT. Protein sequence: CASSFGGTGELFF. The chain is built from TRBV28 and TRBJ2-2; D possibly corresponds to TRBD2 (5 bases). Trimming cost V 3 bases and J 4 bases, with 6 bases left between them. The CDR3 spans 13 residues. Germline loops: CDR1 MDHEN, CDR2 SYDVKM. The whole variable domain, filled in from reference TRBV28 and TRBJ2-2, reads DVKVTQSSRYLVKRTGEKVFLECVQDMDHENMFWYRQDPGLGLRLIYFSYDVKMKEKGDIPEGYSVSREKKERFSLILESASTNQTSMYLCASSFGGTGELFFGEGSRLTVL.

The chain has TRBV18 and TRBJ2-4; D not resolved. This CDR3 has 13 amino acids. Between the trimmed V and J ends, which lost 0 bases and 2 bases, there was a span of 2 bases. Germline CDR1 and CDR2: KGHSH and LQKENI. In nucleotides, the CDR3 is TGTGCCAGCTCACCACCGTCCAAAAACATTCAGTACTTC. This gives the protein CASSPPSKNIQYF.

This clonotype appeared many times. The chain joins TRBV5-1 to TRBJ2-2; TRBD2 aligns across 11 bases. This CDR3 is built from 16 residues. Looked up from germline, CDR1 is SGHRS and CDR2 is YFSETQ. With 2 bases clipped from V and 0 bases from J, the junction kept 0 bases outside the gene matches. The CDR3 DNA sequence: TGCGCCAGCAGCTTACTAGCGGGGGCGAACACCGGGGAGCTGTTTTTT. It yields the protein CASSLLAGANTGELFF.

This chain uses TRBV6-1 with TRBJ1-1, with 10 bases fitting TRBD1. Germline CDR1 and CDR2: MNHNS and SASEGT. V lost 3 bases to trimming and J lost 10 bases; unmatched junction nucleotides: 8. The CDR3 totals 14 residues. As DNA, the CDR3 is TGTGCCAGCAGTGATGGGACAGGGGAAATCGGAGCTTTCTTT. This encodes CASSDGTGEIGAFF.

Notes on this clonotype: This may stem from a read error, because a much larger clone lies one nucleotide away. The J gene is TRBJ2-7, the V gene TRBV18; the match to TRBD1 covers 9 bases. The V segment lost 8 bases and the J segment 0 bases; nucleotides outside the gene matches: 11. The germline gives CDR1 KGHSH, CDR2 LQKENI. This CDR3 is 16 amino acids long. CDR3 in amino acids: CASPNIPGQGSYEQYF. The DNA for the CDR3 is TGTGCCAGCCCTAACATACCGGGACAGGGCTCCTACGAGCAGTACTTC.

The chain links TRBV10-3 to TRBJ2-3; D may be TRBD1 or TRBD2 (5 bases each). The CDR3 totals 13 residues. With 11 bases removed from V and 6 bases from J, the gap between germline ends came to 18 bases. Germline V gene data show CDR1 as ENHRY and CDR2 as SYGVKD. CDR3 protein: CAVTGQGEDTQYF. The CDR3 DNA reads as TGTGCCGTTACCGGGCAGGGAGAGGATACGCAGTATTTT.

The chain couples TRBV6-6 to TRBJ1-3; no firm D call. The CDR3 is made up of 15 amino acids. The V gene's germline CDR1 is MNHNY and CDR2 SVGAGI (reference sequence). V was clipped by 0 bases and J by 0 bases, with 6 bases between them. CDR3 sequence (DNA): TGTGCCAGCAGTTACTCGGGAACCTCTGGAAACACCATATATTTT. Translating it yields CASSYSGTSGNTIYF.

On this clonotype itself: One end of the junction does not line up with germline, which may come from a read error. Here the CDR3 reads CATSSVRGTEVFF. The CDR3 bases are TGTGCCACCAGCTCCGTAAGGGGCACTGAAGTTTTCTTT. This chain connects TRBV15 to TRBJ1-1, with D perhaps TRBD1 (5 bases). CDR1 and CDR2 (germline): LNHNV, YYDKDF (reference sequence). CDR3 length equals 13 residues.

The chain has TRBV6-1 and TRBJ1-4; D unclear. CDR3 length equals 13 residues. CDR1 is MNHNS and CDR2 is SASEGT in the germline V gene. The V and J ends lost 7 bases and 5 bases respectively, with 11 bases between them. In DNA, the CDR3 is TGTGCCAGCACCGCGATTGGGAATGAAAAACTGTTTTTT. Its translation is CASTAIGNEKLFF.